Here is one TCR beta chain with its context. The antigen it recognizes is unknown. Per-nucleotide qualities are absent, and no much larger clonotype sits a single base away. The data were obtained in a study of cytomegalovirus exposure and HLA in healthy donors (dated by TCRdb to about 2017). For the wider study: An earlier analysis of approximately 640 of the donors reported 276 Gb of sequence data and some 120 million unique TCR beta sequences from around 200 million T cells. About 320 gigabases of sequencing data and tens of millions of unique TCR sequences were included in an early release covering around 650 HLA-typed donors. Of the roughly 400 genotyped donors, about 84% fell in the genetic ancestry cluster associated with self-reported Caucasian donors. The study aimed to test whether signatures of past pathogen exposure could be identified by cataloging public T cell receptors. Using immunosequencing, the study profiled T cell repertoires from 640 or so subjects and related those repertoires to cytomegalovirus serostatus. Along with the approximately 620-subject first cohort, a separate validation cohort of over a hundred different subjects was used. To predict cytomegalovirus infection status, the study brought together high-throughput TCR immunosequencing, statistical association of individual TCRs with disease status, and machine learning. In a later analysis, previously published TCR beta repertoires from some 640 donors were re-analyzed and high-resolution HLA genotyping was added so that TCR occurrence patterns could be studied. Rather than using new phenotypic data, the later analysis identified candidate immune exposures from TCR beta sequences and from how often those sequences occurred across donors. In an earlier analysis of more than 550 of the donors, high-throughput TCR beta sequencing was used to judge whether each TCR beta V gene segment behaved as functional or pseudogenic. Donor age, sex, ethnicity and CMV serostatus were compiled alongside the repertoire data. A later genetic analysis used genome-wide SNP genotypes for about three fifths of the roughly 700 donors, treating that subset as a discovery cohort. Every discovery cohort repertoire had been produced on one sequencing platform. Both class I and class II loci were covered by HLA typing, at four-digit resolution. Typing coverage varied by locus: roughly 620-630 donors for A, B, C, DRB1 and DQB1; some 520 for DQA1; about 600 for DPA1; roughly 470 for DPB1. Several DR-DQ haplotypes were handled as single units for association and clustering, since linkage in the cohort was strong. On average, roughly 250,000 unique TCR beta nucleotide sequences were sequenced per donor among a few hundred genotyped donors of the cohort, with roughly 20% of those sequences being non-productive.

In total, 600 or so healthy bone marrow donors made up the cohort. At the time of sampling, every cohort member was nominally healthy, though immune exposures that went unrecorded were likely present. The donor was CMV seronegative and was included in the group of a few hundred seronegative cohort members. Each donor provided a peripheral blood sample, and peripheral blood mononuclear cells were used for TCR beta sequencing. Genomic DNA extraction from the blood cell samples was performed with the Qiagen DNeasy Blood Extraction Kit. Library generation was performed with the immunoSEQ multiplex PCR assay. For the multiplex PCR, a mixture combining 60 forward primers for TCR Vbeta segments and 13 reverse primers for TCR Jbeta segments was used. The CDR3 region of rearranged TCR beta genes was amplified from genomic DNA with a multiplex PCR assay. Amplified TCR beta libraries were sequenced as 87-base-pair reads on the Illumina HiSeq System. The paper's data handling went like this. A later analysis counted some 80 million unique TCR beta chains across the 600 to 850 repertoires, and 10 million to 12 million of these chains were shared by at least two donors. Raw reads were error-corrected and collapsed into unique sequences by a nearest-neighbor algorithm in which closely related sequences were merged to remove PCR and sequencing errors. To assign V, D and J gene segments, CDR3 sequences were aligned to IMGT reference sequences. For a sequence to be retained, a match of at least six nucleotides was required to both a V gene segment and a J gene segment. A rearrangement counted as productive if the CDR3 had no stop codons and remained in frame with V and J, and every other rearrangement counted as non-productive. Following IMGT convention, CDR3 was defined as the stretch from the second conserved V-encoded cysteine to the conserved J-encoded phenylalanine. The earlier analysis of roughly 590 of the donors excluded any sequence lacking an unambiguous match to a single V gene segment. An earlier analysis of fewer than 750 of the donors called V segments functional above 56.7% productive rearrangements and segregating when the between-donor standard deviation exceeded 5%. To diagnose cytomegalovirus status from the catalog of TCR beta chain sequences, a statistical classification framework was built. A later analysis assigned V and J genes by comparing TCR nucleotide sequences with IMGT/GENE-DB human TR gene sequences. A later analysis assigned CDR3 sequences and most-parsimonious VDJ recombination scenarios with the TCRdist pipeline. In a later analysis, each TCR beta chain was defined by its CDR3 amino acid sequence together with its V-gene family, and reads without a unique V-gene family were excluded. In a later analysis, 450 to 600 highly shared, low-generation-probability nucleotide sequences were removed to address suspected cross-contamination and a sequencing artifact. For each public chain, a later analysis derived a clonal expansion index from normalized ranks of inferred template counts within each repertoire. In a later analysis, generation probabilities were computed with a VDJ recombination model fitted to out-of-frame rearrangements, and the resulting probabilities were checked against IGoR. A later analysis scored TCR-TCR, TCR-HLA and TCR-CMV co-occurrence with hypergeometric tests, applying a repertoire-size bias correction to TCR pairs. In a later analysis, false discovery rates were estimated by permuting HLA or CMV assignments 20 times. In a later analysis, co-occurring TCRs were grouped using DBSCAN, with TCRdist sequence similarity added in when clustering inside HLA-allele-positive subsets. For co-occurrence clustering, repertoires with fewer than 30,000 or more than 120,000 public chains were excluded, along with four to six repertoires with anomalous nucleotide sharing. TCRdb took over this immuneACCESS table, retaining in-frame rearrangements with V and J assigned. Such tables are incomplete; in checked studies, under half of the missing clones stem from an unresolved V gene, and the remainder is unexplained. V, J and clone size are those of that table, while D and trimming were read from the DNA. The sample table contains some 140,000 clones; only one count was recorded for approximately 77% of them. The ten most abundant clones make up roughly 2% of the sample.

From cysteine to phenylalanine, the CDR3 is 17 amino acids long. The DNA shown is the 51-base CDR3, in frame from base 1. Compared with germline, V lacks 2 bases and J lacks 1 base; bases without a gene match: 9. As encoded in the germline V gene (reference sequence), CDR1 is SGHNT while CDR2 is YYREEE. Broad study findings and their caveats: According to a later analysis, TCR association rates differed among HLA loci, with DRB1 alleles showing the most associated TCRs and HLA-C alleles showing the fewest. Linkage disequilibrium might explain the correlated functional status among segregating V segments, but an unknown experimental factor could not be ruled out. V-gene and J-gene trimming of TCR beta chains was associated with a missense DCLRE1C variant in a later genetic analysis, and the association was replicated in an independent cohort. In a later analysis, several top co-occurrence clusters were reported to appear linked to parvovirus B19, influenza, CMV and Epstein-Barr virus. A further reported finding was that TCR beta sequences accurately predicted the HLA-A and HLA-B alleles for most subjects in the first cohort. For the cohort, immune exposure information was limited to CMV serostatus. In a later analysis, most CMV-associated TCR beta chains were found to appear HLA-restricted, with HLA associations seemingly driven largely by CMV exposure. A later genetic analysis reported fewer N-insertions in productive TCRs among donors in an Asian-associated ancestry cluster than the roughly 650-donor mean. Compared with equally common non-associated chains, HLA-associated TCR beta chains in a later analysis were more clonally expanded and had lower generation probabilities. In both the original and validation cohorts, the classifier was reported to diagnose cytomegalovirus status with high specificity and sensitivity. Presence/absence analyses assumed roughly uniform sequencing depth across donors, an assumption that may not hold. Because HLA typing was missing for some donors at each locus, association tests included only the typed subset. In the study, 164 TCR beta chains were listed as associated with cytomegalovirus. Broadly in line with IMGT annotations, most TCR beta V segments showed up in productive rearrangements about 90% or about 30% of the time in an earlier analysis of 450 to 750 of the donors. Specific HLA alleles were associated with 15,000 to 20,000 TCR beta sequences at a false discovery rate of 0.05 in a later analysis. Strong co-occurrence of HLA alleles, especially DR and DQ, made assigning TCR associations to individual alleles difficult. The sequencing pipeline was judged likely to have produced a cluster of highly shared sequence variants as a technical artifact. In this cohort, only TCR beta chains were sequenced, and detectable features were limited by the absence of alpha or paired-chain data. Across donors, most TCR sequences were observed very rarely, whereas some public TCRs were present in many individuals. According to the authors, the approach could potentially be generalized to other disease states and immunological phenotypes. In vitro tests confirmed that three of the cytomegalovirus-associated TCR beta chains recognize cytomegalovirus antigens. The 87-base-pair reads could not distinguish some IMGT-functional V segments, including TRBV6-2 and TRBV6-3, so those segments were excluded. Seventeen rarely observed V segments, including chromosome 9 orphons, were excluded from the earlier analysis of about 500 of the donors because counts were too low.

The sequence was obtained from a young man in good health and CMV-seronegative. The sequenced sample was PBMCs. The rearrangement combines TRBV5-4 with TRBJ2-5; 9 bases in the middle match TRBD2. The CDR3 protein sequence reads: CASSLASSGASQETQYF. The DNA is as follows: TGTGCCAGCAGCTTAGCTTCTAGCGGGGCTTCCCAAGAGACCCAGTACTTC.